This TCR beta chain was sequenced for a study of vaccination effects on CD4 cells after COVID-19. Findings of the study overall: Infection- and vaccine-induced clones contracted markedly late after vaccination.

As concerns this clone: The target antigen is unknown.

At the end of 9 to 11 days of culture, CD4+ T cells were isolated. The length of the CDR3 is 16 residues. Trimming left V 1 base short and J 10 bases short, with 19 bases between. The germline V gene has CDR1 KGHSH and CDR2 LQKENI. Sequencing used immunoSEQ multiplex PCR; TCRdb keeps in-frame clones, though not all of them. The data contain about 46,000 clones, approximately 81% of them singletons. The sequence was collected from a human donor who had a prior SARS-CoV-2 infection. The chain employs TRBV18 and TRBJ1-4; D ambiguous. The sample was CD4+ T cells from PBMCs cultured without peptide, taken before COVID-19 vaccination. CDR3 amino acids: CASSPQGFGVGGKLFF. CDR3 DNA: TGTGCCAGCTCACCACAGGGATTCGGGGTTGGAGGAAAACTGTTTTTT.